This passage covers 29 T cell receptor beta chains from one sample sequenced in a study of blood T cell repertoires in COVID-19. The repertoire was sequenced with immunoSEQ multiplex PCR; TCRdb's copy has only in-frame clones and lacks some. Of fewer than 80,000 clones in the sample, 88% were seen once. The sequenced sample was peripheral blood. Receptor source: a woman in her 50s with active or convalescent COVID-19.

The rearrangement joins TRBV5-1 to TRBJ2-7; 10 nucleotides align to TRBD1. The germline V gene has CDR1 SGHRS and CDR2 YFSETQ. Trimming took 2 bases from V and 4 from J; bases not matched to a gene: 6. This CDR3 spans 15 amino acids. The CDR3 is CASSLATGGFYEQYF. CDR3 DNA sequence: TGCGCCAGCAGCTTAGCGACAGGGGGCTTTTACGAGCAGTACTTC. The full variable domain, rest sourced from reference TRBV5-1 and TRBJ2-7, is KAGVTQTPRYLIKTRGQQVTLSCSPISGHRSVSWYQQTPGQGLQFLFEYFSETQRNKGNFPGRFSGRQFSNSRSEMNVSTLELGDSALYLCASSLATGGFYEQYFGPGTRLTVT.

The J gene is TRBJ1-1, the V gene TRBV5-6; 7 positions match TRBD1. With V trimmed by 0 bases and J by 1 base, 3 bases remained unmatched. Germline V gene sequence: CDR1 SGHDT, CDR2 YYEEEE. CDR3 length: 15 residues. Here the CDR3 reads CASSLGGTANTEAFF. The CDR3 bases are TGTGCCAGCAGCTTGGGCGGGACAGCGAACACTGAAGCTTTCTTT. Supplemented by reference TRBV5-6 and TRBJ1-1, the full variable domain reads DAGVTQSPTHLIKTRGQQVTLRCSPKSGHDTVSWYQQALGQGPQFIFQYYEEEERQRGNFPDRFSGHQFPNYSSELNVNALLLGDSALYLCASSLGGTANTEAFFGQGTRLTVV.

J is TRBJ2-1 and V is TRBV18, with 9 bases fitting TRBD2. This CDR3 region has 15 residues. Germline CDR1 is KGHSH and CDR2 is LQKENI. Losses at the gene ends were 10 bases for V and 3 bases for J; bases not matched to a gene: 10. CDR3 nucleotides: TGTGCCACCACACAAGCGGGAGGCCTCTACAATGAGCAGTTCTTC. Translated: CATTQAGGLYNEQFF.

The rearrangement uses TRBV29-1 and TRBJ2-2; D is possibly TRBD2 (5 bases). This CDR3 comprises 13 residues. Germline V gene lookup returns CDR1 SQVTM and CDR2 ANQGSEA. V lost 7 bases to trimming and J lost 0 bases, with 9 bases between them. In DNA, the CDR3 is TGCAGCGGCCAGCGGACGAACACCGGGGAGCTGTTTTTT. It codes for CSGQRTNTGELFF.

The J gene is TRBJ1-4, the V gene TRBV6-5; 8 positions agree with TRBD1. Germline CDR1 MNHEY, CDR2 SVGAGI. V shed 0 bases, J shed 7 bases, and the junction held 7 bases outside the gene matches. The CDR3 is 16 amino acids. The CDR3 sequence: CASSYSFRGPGEKLFF. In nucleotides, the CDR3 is TGTGCCAGCAGTTACTCGTTCAGGGGGCCGGGTGAAAAACTGTTTTTT.

The CDR3: CASSPGSGELFF. DNA of the CDR3: TGTGCCAGCAGCCCCGGGTCCGGGGAGCTGTTTTTT. This chain joins TRBV7-2 and TRBJ2-2; no clear D gene. Trimming shortened V by 5 bases and J by 6 bases, and 7 bases separated the two germline ends. This CDR3 has 12 residues. Germline-derived CDR1 and CDR2 are SGHTA and FQGNSA.

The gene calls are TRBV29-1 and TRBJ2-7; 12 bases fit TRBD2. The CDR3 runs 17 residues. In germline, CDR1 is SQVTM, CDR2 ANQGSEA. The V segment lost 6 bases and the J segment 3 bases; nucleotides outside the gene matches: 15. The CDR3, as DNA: TGCAGCGTAGCGACTAGCGGGAGTATTGAGAGGTACTACGAGCAGTACTTC. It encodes CSVATSGSIERYYEQYF.

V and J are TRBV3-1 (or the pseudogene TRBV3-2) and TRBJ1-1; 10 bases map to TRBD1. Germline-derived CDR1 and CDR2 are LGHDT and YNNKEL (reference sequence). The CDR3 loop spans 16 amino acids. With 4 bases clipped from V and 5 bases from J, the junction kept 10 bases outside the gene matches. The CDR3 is CASSPRQGARYTEAFF. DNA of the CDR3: TGTGCCAGCAGCCCGAGACAGGGGGCGCGTTATACTGAAGCTTTCTTT.

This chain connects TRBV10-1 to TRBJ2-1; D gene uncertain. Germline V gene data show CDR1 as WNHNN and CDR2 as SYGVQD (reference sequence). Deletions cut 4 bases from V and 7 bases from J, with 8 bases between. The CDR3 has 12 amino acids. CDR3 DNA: TGCGCCAGCAGTGTGACTGTTAATGAGCAGTTCTTC. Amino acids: CASSVTVNEQFF.

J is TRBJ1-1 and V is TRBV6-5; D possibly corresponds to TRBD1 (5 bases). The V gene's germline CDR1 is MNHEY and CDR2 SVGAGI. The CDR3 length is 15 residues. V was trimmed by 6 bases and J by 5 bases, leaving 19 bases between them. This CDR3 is CASRPITGGETEAFF. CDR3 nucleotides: TGTGCCAGCAGACCCATCACCGGGGGAGAGACTGAAGCTTTCTTT.

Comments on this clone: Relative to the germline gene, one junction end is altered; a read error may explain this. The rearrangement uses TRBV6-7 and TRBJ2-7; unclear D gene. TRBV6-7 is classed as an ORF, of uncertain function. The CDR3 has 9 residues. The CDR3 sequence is CASTYEQYF. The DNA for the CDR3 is TGTGCCAGCACTTACGAGCAGTACTTC.

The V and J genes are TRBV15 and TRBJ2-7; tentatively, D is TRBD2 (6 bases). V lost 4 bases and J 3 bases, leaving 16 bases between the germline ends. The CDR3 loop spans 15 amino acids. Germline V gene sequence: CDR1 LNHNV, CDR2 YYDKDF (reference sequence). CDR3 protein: CATSTRSQGGYEQYF. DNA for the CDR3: TGTGCCACCAGCACACGAAGCCAGGGAGGCTACGAGCAGTACTTC.

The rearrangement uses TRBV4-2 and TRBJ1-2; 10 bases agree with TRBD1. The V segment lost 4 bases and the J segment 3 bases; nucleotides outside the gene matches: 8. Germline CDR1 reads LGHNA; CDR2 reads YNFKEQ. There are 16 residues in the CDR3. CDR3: CASSPTVGTGDYGYTF. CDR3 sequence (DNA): TGTGCCAGCAGCCCGACGGTGGGGACAGGGGACTATGGCTACACCTTC.

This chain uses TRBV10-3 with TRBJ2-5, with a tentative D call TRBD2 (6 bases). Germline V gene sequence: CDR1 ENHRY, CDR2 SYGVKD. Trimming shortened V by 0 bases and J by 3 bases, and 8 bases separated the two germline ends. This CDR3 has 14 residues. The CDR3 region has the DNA TGTGCCATCAGTGAGTCGACGGGGGAAGAGACCCAGTACTTC. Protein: CAISESTGEETQYF.

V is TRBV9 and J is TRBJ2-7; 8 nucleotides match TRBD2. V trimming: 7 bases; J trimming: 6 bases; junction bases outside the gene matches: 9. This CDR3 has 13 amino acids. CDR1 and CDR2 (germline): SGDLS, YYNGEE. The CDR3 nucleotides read TGTGCCAGCGCTCAGGGAACTAGCGGCGAGCAGTACTTC. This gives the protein CASAQGTSGEQYF.

CDR3 sequence (DNA): TGTGCCAGTATTATCAGGACAGGGGGCTTTGGCTACACCTTC. Translated, it gives CASIIRTGGFGYTF. The V gene is TRBV28, the J gene TRBJ1-2, with 11 bases fitting TRBD1. The germline gives CDR1 MDHEN, CDR2 SYDVKM. The CDR3 totals 14 residues. The junction had 10 bases not matched to a gene; V was cut back by 9 bases and J by 7 bases.

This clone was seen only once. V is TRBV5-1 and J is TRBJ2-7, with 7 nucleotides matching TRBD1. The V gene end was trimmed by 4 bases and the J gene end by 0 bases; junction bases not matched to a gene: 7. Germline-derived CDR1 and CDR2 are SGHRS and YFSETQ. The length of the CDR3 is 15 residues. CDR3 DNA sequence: TGCGCCAGCAGCCCGGGACAGACAAGCTCCTACGAGCAGTACTTC. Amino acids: CASSPGQTSSYEQYF.

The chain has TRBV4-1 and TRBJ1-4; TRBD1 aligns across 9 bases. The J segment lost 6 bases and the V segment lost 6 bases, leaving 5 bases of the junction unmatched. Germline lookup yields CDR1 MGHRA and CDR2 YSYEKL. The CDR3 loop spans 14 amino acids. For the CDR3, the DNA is TGCGCCAGCAGTAGGACAGGGGTGGATGAAAAACTGTTTTTT. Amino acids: CASSRTGVDEKLFF.

CDR3 DNA: TGTGCCAGCAGTGATGCGGGTAGAAGCTACAATGAGCAGTTCTTC. This sequence encodes CASSDAGRSYNEQFF. The chain couples TRBV9 to TRBJ2-1; D perhaps matches TRBD2 (5 bases). The CDR3 length is 15 residues. The V and J ends lost 5 bases and 3 bases respectively, with 15 bases between them. Germline V lookup: CDR1 SGDLS, CDR2 YYNGEE. Variable domain in full (rest from reference TRBV9 and TRBJ2-1): DSGVTQTPKHLITATGQRVTLRCSPRSGDLSVYWYQQSLDQGLQFLIQYYNGEERAKGNILERFSAQQFPDLHSELNLSSLELGDSALYFCASSDAGRSYNEQFFGPGTRLTVL.

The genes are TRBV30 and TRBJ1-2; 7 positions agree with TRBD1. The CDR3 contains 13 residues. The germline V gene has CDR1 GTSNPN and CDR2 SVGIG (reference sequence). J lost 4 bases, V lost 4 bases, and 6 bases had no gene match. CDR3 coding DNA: TGTGCCTGGATGAAGGGGGCCCCCTATGGCTACACCTTC. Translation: CAWMKGAPYGYTF.

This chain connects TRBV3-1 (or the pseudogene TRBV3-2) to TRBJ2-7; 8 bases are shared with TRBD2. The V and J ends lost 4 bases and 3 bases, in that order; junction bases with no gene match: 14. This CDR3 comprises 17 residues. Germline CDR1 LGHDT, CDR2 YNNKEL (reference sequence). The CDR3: CASSPAYGRATIYEQYF. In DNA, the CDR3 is TGTGCCAGCAGCCCGGCTTACGGGAGGGCAACTATCTACGAGCAGTACTTC.

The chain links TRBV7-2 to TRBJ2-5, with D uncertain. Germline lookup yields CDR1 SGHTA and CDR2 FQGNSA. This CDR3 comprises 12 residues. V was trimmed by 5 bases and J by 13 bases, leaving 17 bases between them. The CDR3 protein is CASSTILSILYF. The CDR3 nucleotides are TGTGCCAGCAGCACAATCCTTTCAATCCTGTACTTC.

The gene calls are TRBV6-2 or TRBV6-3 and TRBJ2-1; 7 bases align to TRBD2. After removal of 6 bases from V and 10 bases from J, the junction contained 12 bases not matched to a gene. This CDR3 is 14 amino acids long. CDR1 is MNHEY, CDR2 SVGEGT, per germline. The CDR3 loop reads CASSTPFRGSEQFF. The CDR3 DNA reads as TGTGCCAGCAGCACCCCCTTTCGCGGGAGCGAGCAGTTCTTC.

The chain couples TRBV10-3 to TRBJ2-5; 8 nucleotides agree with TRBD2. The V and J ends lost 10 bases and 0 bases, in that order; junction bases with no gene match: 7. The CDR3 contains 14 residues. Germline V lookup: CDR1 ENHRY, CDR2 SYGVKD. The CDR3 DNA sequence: TGTGCCACAAGCCAGCGGGAGAACCAAGAGACCCAGTACTTC. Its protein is CATSQRENQETQYF.

In DNA form, the CDR3 reads TGTGCCAGCTCACCACGCGGGGGTGGCGGCAATCAGCCCCAGCATTTT. It is translated as CASSPRGGGGNQPQHF. This rearrangement joins TRBV18 to TRBJ1-5; maybe TRBD1 (5 bases). Trimming shortened V by 1 base and J by 2 bases, and 12 bases separated the two germline ends. CDR1 is KGHSH, CDR2 LQKENI, per germline. This CDR3 comprises 16 residues. Using reference TRBV18 and TRBJ1-5 for the parts outside the CDR3, the full variable domain is NAGVMQNPRHLVRRRGQEARLRCSPMKGHSHVYWYRQLPEEGLKFMVYLQKENIIDESGMPKERFSAEFPKEGPSILRIQQVVRGDSAAYFCASSPRGGGGNQPQHFGDGTRLSIL.

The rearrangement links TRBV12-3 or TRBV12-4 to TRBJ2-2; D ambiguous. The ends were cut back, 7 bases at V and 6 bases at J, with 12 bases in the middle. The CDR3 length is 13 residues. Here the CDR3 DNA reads TGTGCCAGCAACCCGACGGGTGCCGGGGAGCTGTTTTTT. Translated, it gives CASNPTGAGELFF.

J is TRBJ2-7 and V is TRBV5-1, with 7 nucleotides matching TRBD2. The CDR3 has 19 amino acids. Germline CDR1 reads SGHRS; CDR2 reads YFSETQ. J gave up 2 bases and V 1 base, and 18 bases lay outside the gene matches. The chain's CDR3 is CASSLWVLVAGKPPYEQYF. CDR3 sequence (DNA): TGCGCCAGCAGCTTGTGGGTTTTGGTAGCGGGTAAACCTCCCTACGAGCAGTACTTC. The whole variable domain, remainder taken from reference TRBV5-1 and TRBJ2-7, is KAGVTQTPRYLIKTRGQQVTLSCSPISGHRSVSWYQQTPGQGLQFLFEYFSETQRNKGNFPGRFSGRQFSNSRSEMNVSTLELGDSALYLCASSLWVLVAGKPPYEQYFGPGTRLTVT.

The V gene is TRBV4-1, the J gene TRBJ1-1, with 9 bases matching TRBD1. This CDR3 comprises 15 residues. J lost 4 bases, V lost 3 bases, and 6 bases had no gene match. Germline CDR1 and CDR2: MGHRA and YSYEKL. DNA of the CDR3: TGCGCCAGCAGCCAGGTGGACAGGGGTACCACTGAAGCTTTCTTT. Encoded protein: CASSQVDRGTTEAFF.

The CDR3 here is CASSSADTGFHLGTQYF. The CDR3 DNA is TGCGCCAGCAGCTCGGCCGACACGGGGTTCCACTTGGGTACGCAGTATTTT. The V gene is TRBV5-1, the J gene TRBJ2-3; a weak D match, TRBD2 (5 bases). The CDR3 is made up of 17 amino acids. Germline CDR1 is SGHRS and CDR2 is YFSETQ. Trimming removed 3 bases from V and 8 bases from J, with 25 bases in between.